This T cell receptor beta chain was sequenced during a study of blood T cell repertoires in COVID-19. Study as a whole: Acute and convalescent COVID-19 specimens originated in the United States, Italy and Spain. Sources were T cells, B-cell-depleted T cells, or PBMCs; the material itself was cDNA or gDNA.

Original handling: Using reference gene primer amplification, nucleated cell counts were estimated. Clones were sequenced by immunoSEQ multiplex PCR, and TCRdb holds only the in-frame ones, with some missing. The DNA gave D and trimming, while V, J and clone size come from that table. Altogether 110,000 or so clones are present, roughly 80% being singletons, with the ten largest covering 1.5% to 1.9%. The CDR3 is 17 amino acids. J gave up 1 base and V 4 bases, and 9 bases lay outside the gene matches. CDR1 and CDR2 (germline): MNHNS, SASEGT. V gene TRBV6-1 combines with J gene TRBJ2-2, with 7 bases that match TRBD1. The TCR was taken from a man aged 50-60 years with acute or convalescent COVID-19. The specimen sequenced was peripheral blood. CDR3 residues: CASSGIPGQLNTGELFF. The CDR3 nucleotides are TGTGCCAGCAGTGGAATTCCGGGACAGTTGAACACCGGGGAGCTGTTTTTT.